What follows is one TCR beta chain and its context. What it recognizes is unknown. The data are from a study of cytomegalovirus exposure and HLA in healthy donors. Broader study findings: Reportedly, HLA-A and HLA-B alleles of most subjects were accurately predicted from TCR beta. Presence/absence results assume similar sequencing depth per donor, which may not hold.

PCR was performed using 60 Vbeta and 13 Jbeta primers. Sequenced by immunoSEQ multiplex PCR; TCRdb stores in-frame clones only, minus some. Here the sample table reports about 200,000 clones. V lost 1 base to trimming and J lost 4 bases, with 16 bases between them. Germline values: CDR1 MNHEY, CDR2 SVGAGI. The CDR3 is 16 amino acids. The rearrangement uses TRBV6-5 and TRBJ1-1; D might be TRBD1 (5 bases). This clonotype originated in a woman in her thirties in good health and CMV-seropositive. Specimen: PBMCs. CDR3: CASSYWRAGGGTEAFF. The CDR3 DNA follows: TGTGCCAGCAGTTACTGGAGGGCAGGTGGGGGCACTGAAGCTTTCTTT.